Presented here are 10 T cell receptor beta chains from one specimen sequenced in a study of cytomegalovirus exposure and HLA in healthy donors. The study ran its PCR with 60 Vbeta and 13 Jbeta primers. Profiling relied on immunoSEQ multiplex PCR, and the TCRdb table lists in-frame clones only, not all of them. Of 35,000 to 40,000 clones listed, approximately 90% are singletons. Sample: PBMCs. Receptor source: a young woman in good health and CMV-seronegative.

The genes are TRBV4-3 and TRBJ1-1, with D tentatively TRBD1 (6 bases). Trimming took 4 bases from V and 1 from J, leaving 7 bases between them. This CDR3 spans 13 amino acids. The germline V gene encodes CDR1 LGHNA and CDR2 YSLEER. CDR3 nucleotides: TGCGCCAGCAGCCCGACAGGGAACACTGAAGCTTTCTTT. Translation: CASSPTGNTEAFF.

Here the CDR3 reads CASSLTWTAEAFF. Written as DNA, the CDR3 is TGTGCCAGCAGCCTGACGTGGACAGCCGAAGCTTTCTTT. The V call is TRBV7-2, the J call TRBJ1-1, with D tentatively TRBD1 (6 bases). Trimming shortened V by 5 bases and J by 8 bases, and 15 bases separated the two germline ends. The germline gives CDR1 SGHTA, CDR2 FQGNSA. The CDR3 loop spans 13 amino acids.

This chain uses TRBV28 with TRBJ2-1; perhaps TRBD2 as D (6 bases). Looked up from germline, CDR1 is MDHEN and CDR2 is SYDVKM. The CDR3 is made up of 15 amino acids. Trimming stripped 2 bases from V and 7 bases from J, with 15 bases between. The CDR3 loop is CASSLEAGMRNEQFF. The CDR3 region has the DNA TGTGCCAGCAGTTTAGAGGCGGGGATGAGGAATGAGCAGTTCTTC.

This clone turned up a few times. The chain joins TRBV4-3 to TRBJ2-2; TRBD2 matches 7 bases. V shed 1 base and J 3 bases; nucleotides not matched to a gene: 5. Germline CDR1 and CDR2: LGHNA and YSLEER. The CDR3 spans 16 residues. As DNA, the CDR3 is TGCGCCAGCAGCCAAGGGGGGGGTCAGTACACCGGGGAGCTGTTTTTT. It specifies CASSQGGGQYTGELFF.

Only a few counts were recorded for this clone. The rearrangement joins TRBV5-4 to TRBJ1-1; 7 bases align to TRBD1. The V gene's germline CDR1 is SGHNT and CDR2 YYREEE (reference sequence). The CDR3 extends over 15 amino acids. Trimming took 4 bases from V and 0 from J; bases not matched to a gene: 6. In DNA, the CDR3 is TGTGCCAGCAGCGCCCCGGGACAGCTGAACACTGAAGCTTTCTTT. Translating gives CASSAPGQLNTEAFF.

This chain connects TRBV2 to TRBJ2-3; 9 positions match TRBD2. Germline CDR1 and CDR2: SNHLY and FYNNEI. With V trimmed by 7 bases and J by 3 bases, 5 bases remained unmatched. The CDR3 consists of 14 residues. The DNA of the CDR3 is TGTGCCAGCAAAAGGCTAGCGGGAACAGATACGCAGTATTTT. Translation: CASKRLAGTDTQYF.

This chain connects TRBV4-2 to TRBJ1-2; TRBD1 agrees at 9 bases. The CDR3 sequence is 16 residues long. Losses at the gene ends were 3 bases for V and 6 bases for J; bases not matched to a gene: 11. Germline CDR1 LGHNA, CDR2 YNFKEQ. CDR3 coding DNA: TGTGCCAGCAGCCACGATCTAACAGGGGGCCTTCATGGCTACACCTTC. Protein: CASSHDLTGGLHGYTF.

The gene calls are TRBV19 and TRBJ2-1; 7 bases fit TRBD1. The CDR3 length is 17 residues. The V segment lost 2 bases and the J segment 7 bases; nucleotides outside the gene matches: 14. The germline V gene encodes CDR1 LNHDA and CDR2 SQIVND (reference sequence). CDR3 DNA: TGTGCCAGTAGTATATTCGCAAACCGGGACAGAAGAAATGAGCAGTTCTTC. It translates to CASSIFANRDRRNEQFF.

This clone was observed a single time. The V and J genes are TRBV5-1 and TRBJ1-1; the match to TRBD1 covers 7 bases. The trim removed 1 base at V and 2 bases at J, leaving 2 bases unmatched. Germline values: CDR1 SGHRS, CDR2 YFSETQ. This CDR3 has 14 amino acids. The CDR3 spells CASSLQGGNTEAFF. The CDR3 region has the DNA TGCGCCAGCAGCTTGCAGGGGGGCAACACTGAAGCTTTCTTT.

The genes are TRBV7-9 and TRBJ1-5; TRBD1 might be the D (5 bases). The CDR3 consists of 16 residues. Germline V gene lookup returns CDR1 SEHNR and CDR2 FQNEAQ (reference sequence). Trimming left V 1 base short and J 0 bases short, with 10 bases between. This CDR3 reads CASSLETVHSNQPQHF. In DNA form, the CDR3 reads TGTGCCAGCAGCTTAGAGACAGTCCATAGCAATCAGCCCCAGCATTTT.